These T cell receptor beta chains were read from a single sample in a study of OX40 agonist ivuxolimab in advanced cancers. Assay: immunoSEQ multiplex PCR; the TCRdb copy retains only in-frame clones and omits some. This table holds approximately 160,000 clones, around 94% found once. Sequences were derived from CD4+ or CD8+ T cells sorted from blood, sampled in a trial of the OX40 agonist ivuxolimab. The receptors come from an adult with an advanced solid tumor such as melanoma, head and neck, liver or kidney cancer. The CDR3 runs from the conserved cysteine through the conserved F or W. Each record gives: CDR3 DNA, CDR3 protein, D gene, clone size, J gene, V gene. A D gene is named only where the DNA matches it firmly. The size of a clone is reported for some rows only, either as once, few or many, or as a class for expanded clones.

CDR3nt: TGTGCCAGCAGCGCCTTAGGACAGGCTAACTATGGCTACACCTTC; CDR3aa: CASSALGQANYGYTF; d_gene: TRBD1; abundance: NA; j_gene: TRBJ1-2; v_gene: TRBV5-5
CDR3nt: TGTGCCAGCAGCTTAGGGGGCAGGGGGTCGTCTGGCTACACCTTC; CDR3aa: CASSLGGRGSSGYTF; d_gene: TRBD1; abundance: NA; j_gene: TRBJ1-2; v_gene: TRBV7-9
CDR3nt: TGTGCCAGTAGGGGCGTAGCGGGGACTCAAGAGACCCAGTACTTC; CDR3aa: CASRGVAGTQETQYF; d_gene: TRBD2; abundance: NA; j_gene: TRBJ2-5; v_gene: TRBV19
CDR3nt: TGTGCCAGCAGGAACGGGACTGAATACGAGCAGTACTTC; CDR3aa: CASRNGTEYEQYF; d_gene: NA; abundance: NA; j_gene: TRBJ2-7; v_gene: TRBV7-9
CDR3nt: TGTGCCAGTAGTATAGACGTTCCTAGCGGGACCTACGAGCAGTACTTC; CDR3aa: CASSIDVPSGTYEQYF; d_gene: TRBD2; abundance: NA; j_gene: TRBJ2-7; v_gene: TRBV19
CDR3nt: TGTGCCAGCAGAAGACCGAGTGAAAACATTCAGTACTTC; CDR3aa: CASRRPSENIQYF; d_gene: NA; abundance: NA; j_gene: TRBJ2-4; v_gene: TRBV6-5
CDR3nt: TGTGCCAGCAGCGTAGTGGCCACAGATACGCAGTATTTT; CDR3aa: CASSVVATDTQYF; d_gene: NA; abundance: NA; j_gene: TRBJ2-3; v_gene: TRBV9
CDR3nt: TGTGCCACCAGCAGCAGGATGGGGCTACCCCGGAGGGAGACCCAGTACTTC; CDR3aa: CATSSRMGLPRRETQYF; d_gene: NA; abundance: NA; j_gene: TRBJ2-5; v_gene: TRBV15
CDR3nt: TGTGCCAGTAGTCCAGACAGGGTCTCCTACGAGCAGTACTTC; CDR3aa: CASSPDRVSYEQYF; d_gene: TRBD1; abundance: once; j_gene: TRBJ2-7; v_gene: TRBV19
CDR3nt: TGTGCCACCAGCAGAGACTGGCCCTTCAATGAAAAACTGTTTTTT; CDR3aa: CATSRDWPFNEKLFF; d_gene: NA; abundance: few; j_gene: TRBJ1-4; v_gene: TRBV15
CDR3nt: TGTGCCAGCAGTCCCCGGACCCATGGCACCGGGGAGCTGTTTTTT; CDR3aa: CASSPRTHGTGELFF; d_gene: NA; abundance: NA; j_gene: TRBJ2-2; v_gene: TRBV6-5
CDR3nt: TGTGCCAGCTCACCCCGGACAGGGGCTAATGAAAAACTGTTTTTT; CDR3aa: CASSPRTGANEKLFF; d_gene: TRBD1; abundance: NA; j_gene: TRBJ1-4; v_gene: TRBV18
CDR3nt: TGTGCCTGGAGTCCCGCAGGGAGCGGCTACACCTTC; CDR3aa: CAWSPAGSGYTF; d_gene: NA; abundance: few; j_gene: TRBJ1-2; v_gene: TRBV30
CDR3nt: TGCGCCAGCAGCTTGCGCGGACAGGGGTACAATGAGCAGTTCTTC; CDR3aa: CASSLRGQGYNEQFF; d_gene: TRBD1; abundance: NA; j_gene: TRBJ2-1; v_gene: TRBV5-1
CDR3nt: TGCGCCAGCAGCTTGACCGGCCGACAGTACTTC; CDR3aa: CASSLTGRQYF; d_gene: NA; abundance: NA; j_gene: TRBJ2-7; v_gene: TRBV5-1
CDR3nt: TGTGCCTGGAGAAAACTAGCGGCTAGCACAGATACGCAGTATTTT; CDR3aa: CAWRKLAASTDTQYF; d_gene: TRBD2; abundance: NA; j_gene: TRBJ2-3; v_gene: TRBV30
CDR3nt: TGCGCCAGCAGGCCGAACTCTGGAAACACCATATATTTT; CDR3aa: CASRPNSGNTIYF; d_gene: NA; abundance: NA; j_gene: TRBJ1-3; v_gene: TRBV10-2
CDR3nt: TGTGCCAGCAGCGCCGACAGGGTGTCTGGAAACACCATATATTTT; CDR3aa: CASSADRVSGNTIYF; d_gene: TRBD1; abundance: NA; j_gene: TRBJ1-3; v_gene: TRBV9
CDR3nt: TGTGCCAGCAGCCCGGGACATCGCTTCACAGATACGCAGTATTTT; CDR3aa: CASSPGHRFTDTQYF; d_gene: NA; abundance: NA; j_gene: TRBJ2-3; v_gene: TRBV14
CDR3nt: TGTGCCAGCTCACCACGTGTATTATTACAGGGGTATGAAAAACTGTTTTTT; CDR3aa: CASSPRVLLQGYEKLFF; d_gene: TRBD1; abundance: NA; j_gene: TRBJ1-4; v_gene: TRBV18
CDR3nt: TGTGCCAGCACCGGGACAGCTCATAATTCACCCCTCCACTTT; CDR3aa: CASTGTAHNSPLHF; d_gene: TRBD1; abundance: NA; j_gene: TRBJ1-6; v_gene: TRBV6-5
CDR3nt: TGTGCCAGCAGCTTGAGGTTTAGCTCCTACGAGCAGTACTTC; CDR3aa: CASSLRFSSYEQYF; d_gene: NA; abundance: NA; j_gene: TRBJ2-7; v_gene: TRBV7-2
CDR3nt: TGTGCCAGCAGCTCCGCCTTTGCAACTAATGAAAAACTGTTTTTT; CDR3aa: CASSSAFATNEKLFF; d_gene: NA; abundance: NA; j_gene: TRBJ1-4; v_gene: TRBV7-8
CDR3nt: TGTGCCAGCAGTGACCCAGGGGTCGAGCAGTACTTC; CDR3aa: CASSDPGVEQYF; d_gene: NA; abundance: NA; j_gene: TRBJ2-7; v_gene: TRBV2
CDR3nt: TGCAGTGCTGCACAAGAGACCCAGTACTTC; CDR3aa: CSAAQETQYF; d_gene: NA; abundance: NA; j_gene: TRBJ2-5; v_gene: TRBV20-1
CDR3nt: TGTGCCAGCGTTGGCCTAGGCAGGGGGCCCTACGAGCAGTACTTC; CDR3aa: CASVGLGRGPYEQYF; d_gene: TRBD1; abundance: NA; j_gene: TRBJ2-7; v_gene: TRBV27
CDR3nt: TGCGCCAGCAGGGGTTTAACAGGGGAAGATGCTTTCTTT; CDR3aa: CASRGLTGEDAFF; d_gene: TRBD1; abundance: NA; j_gene: TRBJ1-1; v_gene: TRBV5-1
CDR3nt: TGTGCCAGTAGTATCCAGGGGGTTAGTAACAATCAGCCCCAGCATTTT; CDR3aa: CASSIQGVSNNQPQHF; d_gene: TRBD1; abundance: NA; j_gene: TRBJ1-5; v_gene: TRBV19
CDR3nt: TGTGCCAGCAGTTTAGGCCTGATAACAGATACGCAGTATTTT; CDR3aa: CASSLGLITDTQYF; d_gene: NA; abundance: NA; j_gene: TRBJ2-3; v_gene: TRBV27
CDR3nt: TGTGCCAGCAGCTTAGGGGGGGCGATGAACACTGAAGCTTTCTTT; CDR3aa: CASSLGGAMNTEAFF; d_gene: NA; abundance: few; j_gene: TRBJ1-1; v_gene: TRBV7-2
CDR3nt: TGTGCCAGCAGCATCCGACTAGCGGGGGGCTGGGATACGCAGTATTTT; CDR3aa: CASSIRLAGGWDTQYF; d_gene: TRBD2; abundance: NA; j_gene: TRBJ2-3; v_gene: TRBV9
CDR3nt: TGTGCCAGTAGCAACCGGGACAGGGGTCGTGGCAGCTCTGGAAACACCATATATTTT; CDR3aa: CASSNRDRGRGSSGNTIYF; d_gene: TRBD1; abundance: NA; j_gene: TRBJ1-3; v_gene: TRBV19
CDR3nt: TGTGCCAGCTCACCGACCGGGACAGACCTCTCTGGAAACACCATATATTTT; CDR3aa: CASSPTGTDLSGNTIYF; d_gene: TRBD1; abundance: NA; j_gene: TRBJ1-3; v_gene: TRBV18
CDR3nt: TGTGCCAGCAGCTTAGGACAGGGTAGGAATGAAAAACTGTTTTTT; CDR3aa: CASSLGQGRNEKLFF; d_gene: TRBD1; abundance: few; j_gene: TRBJ1-4; v_gene: TRBV7-2
CDR3nt: TGTGCCAGCAGCTTAGGACTAGCGGGAGGATTCCGAGAGACCCAGTACTTC; CDR3aa: CASSLGLAGGFRETQYF; d_gene: TRBD2; abundance: NA; j_gene: TRBJ2-5; v_gene: TRBV7-3
CDR3nt: TGTGCCAGCAGTCAAAACAGTCCCACCGGCTACACCTTC; CDR3aa: CASSQNSPTGYTF; d_gene: NA; abundance: once; j_gene: TRBJ1-2; v_gene: TRBV27
CDR3nt: TGTGCCAGCAGGGCCGACAGTTACGAGCAGTACTTC; CDR3aa: CASRADSYEQYF; d_gene: NA; abundance: NA; j_gene: TRBJ2-7; v_gene: TRBV6-1
CDR3nt: TGTGCCAGCAGTTTAGACAGGGTGAGGGGCAATCAGCCCCAGCATTTT; CDR3aa: CASSLDRVRGNQPQHF; d_gene: TRBD1; abundance: NA; j_gene: TRBJ1-5; v_gene: TRBV28
CDR3nt: TGTGCCAGTAGTATCAAGACAGGGTCCCGTAATTCACCCCTCCACTTT; CDR3aa: CASSIKTGSRNSPLHF; d_gene: TRBD1; abundance: NA; j_gene: TRBJ1-6; v_gene: TRBV19
CDR3nt: TGTGCCAGCAGCCTACGGGACAATCGAACGCAGTATTTT; CDR3aa: CASSLRDNRTQYF; d_gene: NA; abundance: once; j_gene: TRBJ2-3; v_gene: TRBV6-5
CDR3nt: TGTGCCAGAAGCTCGGTGACTAGCACAGATACGCAGTATTTT; CDR3aa: CARSSVTSTDTQYF; d_gene: NA; abundance: NA; j_gene: TRBJ2-3; v_gene: TRBV7-5
CDR3nt: TGTGCCAGCAGTGTCATAGCGGGAGGGTACGGGAATGAGCAGTTCTTC; CDR3aa: CASSVIAGGYGNEQFF; d_gene: TRBD2; abundance: NA; j_gene: TRBJ2-1; v_gene: TRBV2
CDR3nt: TGTGCCAGCAGGACTAGCCAGGACACCGGGGAGCTGTTTTTT; CDR3aa: CASRTSQDTGELFF; d_gene: TRBD2; abundance: NA; j_gene: TRBJ2-2; v_gene: TRBV5-4
CDR3nt: TGTGCCAGCAGCTTAGGGGCCGGGACACAAGAGACCCAGTACTTC; CDR3aa: CASSLGAGTQETQYF; d_gene: NA; abundance: NA; j_gene: TRBJ2-5; v_gene: TRBV11-2